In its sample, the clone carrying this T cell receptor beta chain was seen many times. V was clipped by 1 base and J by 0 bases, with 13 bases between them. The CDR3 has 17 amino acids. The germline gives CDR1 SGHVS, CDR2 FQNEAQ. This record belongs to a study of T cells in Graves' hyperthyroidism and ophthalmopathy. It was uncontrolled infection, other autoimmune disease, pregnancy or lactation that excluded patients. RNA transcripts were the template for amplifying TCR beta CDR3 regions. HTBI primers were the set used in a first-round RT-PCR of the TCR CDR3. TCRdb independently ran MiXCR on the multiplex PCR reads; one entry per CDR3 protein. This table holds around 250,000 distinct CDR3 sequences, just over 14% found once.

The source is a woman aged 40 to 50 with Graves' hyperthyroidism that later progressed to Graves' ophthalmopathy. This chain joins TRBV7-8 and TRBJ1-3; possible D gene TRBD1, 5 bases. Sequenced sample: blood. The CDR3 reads CASSLGSGDLSGNTIYF. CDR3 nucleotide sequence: TGTGCCAGCAGCTTAGGATCGGGGGACCTCTCTGGAAACACCATATATTTT.